This T cell receptor beta chain was profiled in a study of T cell repertoires in aging, cancer and after chemotherapy. On the study more broadly: Patients with chronic lymphocytic leukemia were sampled before and after fludarabine- or bendamustine-based chemotherapy.

In its sample, this clonotype is medium-sized. Its antigen remains unknown. Overall study findings and caveats: In each cancer cohort, median generation probability increased across chemotherapy, suggesting thymic output rebounded. Loss of evenness, beyond lost richness, contributed to age-related TCR diversity decline in cancer patients. Age-matched healthy donors had significantly more diverse, less clonal blood TCR repertoires than untreated cancer patients.

Peripheral blood genomic DNA, not sorted cells or RNA, was the template. The V gene's germline CDR1 is SGHDT and CDR2 YYEEEE. V lost 4 bases to trimming and J lost 5 bases; unmatched junction nucleotides: 8. The CDR3 loop spans 15 amino acids. Multiplex touch-down PCR with TRB-A/B primers amplified rearranged V-D-J TRB sequences. TCRdb reanalysed the multiplex PCR reads using MiXCR and keeps one entry per CDR3 protein. The repertoire holds just under 9,500 distinct CDR3 sequences, less than 25% seen once, with roughly 13% in the top ten. The chain has TRBV5-6 and TRBJ2-3, with 9 bases that match TRBD2. The origin of this receptor is a human donor with a blood cancer. The donor label of this sample is uncertain. Sequencing was done on a sample of blood. CDR3 loop: CASSTLAGAVDTQYF. The CDR3 DNA is TGTGCCAGCAGCACGTTAGCGGGAGCGGTAGATACGCAGTATTTT.